This T cell receptor (beta chain) was sequenced for a study of breast tumors, draining lymph nodes, adjacent tissues. Whole-study findings and limits: Compared with lymph nodes, tumors were less diverse; compared with nontumor tissue, more.

Axillary draining lymph nodes of breast cancer patients supplied the node samples. This clonotype was picked up many times. The antigen is undetermined. The V gene end was trimmed by 1 base and the J gene end by 2 bases; junction bases not matched to a gene: 5. Germline assignment: CDR1 SEHNR and CDR2 FQNEAQ (reference sequence). The CDR3 contains 16 residues. TCRdb itself ran the multiplex PCR reads through MiXCR, one entry per CDR3 protein. The sample shows about 230,000 distinct CDR3 sequences, about 34% of them seen only once. V usage is TRBV7-9 and J usage is TRBJ2-1, with 7 positions matching TRBD1. Material for sequencing was axillary lymph node tissue. This sequence originates from a female donor with breast cancer. Some clones in this sample may be carry-over from other donors' samples. As DNA, the CDR3 is TGTGCCAGCAGCTTAGGACAGGGTTCCCCCTACAATGAGCAGTTCTTC. Amino acid sequence: CASSLGQGSPYNEQFF.